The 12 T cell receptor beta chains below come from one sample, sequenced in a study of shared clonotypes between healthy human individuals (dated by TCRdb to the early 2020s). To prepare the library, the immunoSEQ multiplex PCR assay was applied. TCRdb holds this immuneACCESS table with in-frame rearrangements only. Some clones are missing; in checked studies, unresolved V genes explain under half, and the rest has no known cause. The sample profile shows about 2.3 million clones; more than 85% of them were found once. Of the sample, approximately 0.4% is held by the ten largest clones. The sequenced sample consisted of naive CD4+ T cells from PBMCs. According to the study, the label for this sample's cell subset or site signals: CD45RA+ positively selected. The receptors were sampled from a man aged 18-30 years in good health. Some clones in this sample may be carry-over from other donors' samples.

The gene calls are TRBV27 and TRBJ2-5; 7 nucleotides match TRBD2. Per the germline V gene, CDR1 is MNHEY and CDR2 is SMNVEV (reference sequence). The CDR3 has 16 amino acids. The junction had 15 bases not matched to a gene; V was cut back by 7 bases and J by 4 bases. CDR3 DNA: TGTGCCAGCAATATCGGGGGTCTAGCGGCAAGAGAGACCCAGTACTTC. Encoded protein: CASNIGGLAARETQYF.

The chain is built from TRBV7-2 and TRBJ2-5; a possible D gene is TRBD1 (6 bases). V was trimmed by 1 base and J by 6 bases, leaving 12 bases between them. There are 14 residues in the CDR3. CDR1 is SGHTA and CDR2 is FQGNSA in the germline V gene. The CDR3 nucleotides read TGTGCCAGCAGCTTAGGTGGCAGGGGAAAGACCCAGTACTTC. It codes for CASSLGGRGKTQYF.

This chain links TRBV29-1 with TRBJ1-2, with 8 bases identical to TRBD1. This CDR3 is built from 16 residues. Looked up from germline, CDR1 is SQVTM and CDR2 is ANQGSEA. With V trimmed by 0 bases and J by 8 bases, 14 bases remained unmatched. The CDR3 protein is CSVEDQGTGGVKGYTF. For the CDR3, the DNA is TGCAGCGTTGAAGATCAAGGAACAGGGGGTGTGAAAGGCTACACCTTC.

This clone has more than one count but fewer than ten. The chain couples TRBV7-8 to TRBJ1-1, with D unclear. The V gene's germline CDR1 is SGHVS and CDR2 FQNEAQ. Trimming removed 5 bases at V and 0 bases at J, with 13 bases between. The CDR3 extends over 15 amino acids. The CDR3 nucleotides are TGTGCCAGCAGCAAAAACAGAGATCTGAACACTGAAGCTTTCTTT. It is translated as CASSKNRDLNTEAFF.

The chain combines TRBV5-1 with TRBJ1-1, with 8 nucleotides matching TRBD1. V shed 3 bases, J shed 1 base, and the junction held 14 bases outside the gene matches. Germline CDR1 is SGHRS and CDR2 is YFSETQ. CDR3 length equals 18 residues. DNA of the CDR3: TGCGCCAGCAGCTACCTCCAGGGGGCGGTGGGAACGAACACTGAAGCTTTCTTT. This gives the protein CASSYLQGAVGTNTEAFF.

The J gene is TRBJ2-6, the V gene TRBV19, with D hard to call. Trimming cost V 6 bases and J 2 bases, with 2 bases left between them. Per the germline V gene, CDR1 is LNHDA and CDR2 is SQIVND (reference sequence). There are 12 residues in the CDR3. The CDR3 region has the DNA TGTGCCAGTAGGGCTGGGGCCAACGTCCTGACTTTC. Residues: CASRAGANVLTF.

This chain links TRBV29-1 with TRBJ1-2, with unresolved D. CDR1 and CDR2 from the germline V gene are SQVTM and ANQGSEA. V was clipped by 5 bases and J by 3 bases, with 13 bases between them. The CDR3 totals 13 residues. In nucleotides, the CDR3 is TGCAGCGTTTACCCGGGTTTCGACTATGGCTACACCTTC. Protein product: CSVYPGFDYGYTF.

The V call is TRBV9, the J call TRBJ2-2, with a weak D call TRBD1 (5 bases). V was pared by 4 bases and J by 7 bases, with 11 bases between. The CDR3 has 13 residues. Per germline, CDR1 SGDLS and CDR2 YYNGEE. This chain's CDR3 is CASSPGISGELFF. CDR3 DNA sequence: TGTGCCAGCAGCCCAGGGATTAGCGGGGAGCTGTTTTTT.

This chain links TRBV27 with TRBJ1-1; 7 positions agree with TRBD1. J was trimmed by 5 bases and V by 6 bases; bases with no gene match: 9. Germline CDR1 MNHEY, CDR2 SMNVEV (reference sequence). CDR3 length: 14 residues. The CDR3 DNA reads TGTGCCAGCAGACCGGACAGGTGGGGTACTGAAGCTTTCTTT. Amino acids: CASRPDRWGTEAFF.

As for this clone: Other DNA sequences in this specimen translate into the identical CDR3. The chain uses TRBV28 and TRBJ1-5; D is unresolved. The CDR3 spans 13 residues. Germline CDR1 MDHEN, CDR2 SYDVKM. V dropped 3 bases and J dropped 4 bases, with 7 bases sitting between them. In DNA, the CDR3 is TGTGCCAGCAGTTTTACGGGAAATCAGCCCCAGCATTTT. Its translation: CASSFTGNQPQHF.

In nucleotides, the CDR3 is TGCAGCGTGCCTGGACTAGCGGGAGGCGAGCAGTACTTC. This codes for CSVPGLAGGEQYF. J is TRBJ2-7 and V is TRBV29-1; 14 bases fit TRBD2. This CDR3 is built from 13 residues. CDR1 and CDR2 from the germline V gene are SQVTM and ANQGSEA. J was trimmed by 6 bases and V by 6 bases; bases with no gene match: 4.

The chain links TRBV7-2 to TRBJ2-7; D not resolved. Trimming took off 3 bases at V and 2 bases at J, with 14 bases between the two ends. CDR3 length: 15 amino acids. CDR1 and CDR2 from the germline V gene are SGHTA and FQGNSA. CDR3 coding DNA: TGTGCCAGCAGCTTGGAAAGTAAGCTAGCCTACGAGCAGTACTTC. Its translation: CASSLESKLAYEQYF.